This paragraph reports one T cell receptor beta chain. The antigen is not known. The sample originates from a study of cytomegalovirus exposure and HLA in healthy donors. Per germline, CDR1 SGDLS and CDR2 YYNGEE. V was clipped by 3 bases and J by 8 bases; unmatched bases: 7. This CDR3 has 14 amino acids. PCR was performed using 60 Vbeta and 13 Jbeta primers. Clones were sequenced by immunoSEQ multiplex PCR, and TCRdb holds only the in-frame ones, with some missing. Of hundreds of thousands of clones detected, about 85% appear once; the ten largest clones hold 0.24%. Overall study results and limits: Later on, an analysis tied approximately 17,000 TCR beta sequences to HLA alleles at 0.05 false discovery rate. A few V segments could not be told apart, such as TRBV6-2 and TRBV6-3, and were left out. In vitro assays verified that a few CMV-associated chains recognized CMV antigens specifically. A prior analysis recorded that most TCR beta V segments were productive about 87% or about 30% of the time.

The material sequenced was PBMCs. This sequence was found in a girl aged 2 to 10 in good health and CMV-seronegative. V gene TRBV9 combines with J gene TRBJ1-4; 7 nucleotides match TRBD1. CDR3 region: CASSAGQLGEKLFF. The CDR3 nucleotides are TGTGCCAGCAGCGCGGGACAGCTTGGGGAAAAACTGTTTTTT. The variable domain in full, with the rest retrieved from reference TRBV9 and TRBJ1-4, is DSGVTQTPKHLITATGQRVTLRCSPRSGDLSVYWYQQSLDQGLQFLIQYYNGEERAKGNILERFSAQQFPDLHSELNLSSLELGDSALYFCASSAGQLGEKLFFGSGTQLSVL.